One T cell receptor (beta chain) is described in this entry. These data come from a study of blood T cell repertoires in COVID-19. V was trimmed by 5 bases and J by 0 bases, leaving 14 bases between them. This CDR3 is built from 16 residues. Germline CDR1 reads SGHDT; CDR2 reads YYEEEE. Some clones are missing from TCRdb's copy, which holds only in-frame ones; the method was immunoSEQ multiplex PCR. The table records fewer than 120,000 clones, approximately 70% of them present only once. Sample: peripheral blood. This chain joins TRBV5-6 and TRBJ2-2; weak D call: TRBD2 (5 bases). The clonotype was recovered from a woman aged 55-75 years with acute or convalescent COVID-19. CDR3 sequence reads: CASRMKTGANTGELFF. Here the CDR3 DNA reads TGTGCCAGCAGAATGAAGACCGGGGCGAACACCGGGGAGCTGTTTTTT.